These 10 T cell receptor beta chains share one sample of origin, sequenced in a study of T cell responses to AZD1222 COVID-19 vaccine. Clones were read by immunoSEQ multiplex PCR, and TCRdb kept only the in-frame ones, dropping some. Of 150,000 to 250,000 clones listed, approximately 93% are singletons. The sample consisted of peripheral blood, taken 28 days after the second AZD1222 dose. All receptors come from an adult who received the AZD1222 COVID-19 vaccine.

The chain joins TRBV25-1 to TRBJ2-1; maybe TRBD1 (6 bases). This CDR3 contains 15 residues. Germline values: CDR1 MGHDK, CDR2 SYGVNS. V shed 4 bases and J shed 2 bases, with 12 bases lying between them. The CDR3 sequence: CASSGAGGPYNEQFF. CDR3 in DNA: TGTGCCAGCAGTGGAGCTGGGGGCCCCTACAATGAGCAGTTCTTC.

This clone has only a few counts. The chain joins TRBV7-9 to TRBJ2-7; D is possibly TRBD2 (6 bases). Per germline, CDR1 SEHNR and CDR2 FQNEAQ (reference sequence). This CDR3 is 15 amino acids long. With 4 bases removed from V and 3 bases from J, the gap between germline ends came to 16 bases. The CDR3: CASSSRRDSYYEQYF. CDR3 bases: TGTGCCAGCAGCTCAAGACGGGACTCATACTACGAGCAGTACTTC.

The V gene is TRBV11-3, the J gene TRBJ2-5; possible D gene TRBD1, 5 bases. The V and J ends lost 1 base and 7 bases respectively, with 13 bases between them. The germline V gene has CDR1 SGHNT and CDR2 YENEEA. This CDR3 contains 14 residues. As DNA, the CDR3 is TGTGCCAGCAGCTTAGTCCAGGGCGCGAGGACCCAGTACTTC. It codes for CASSLVQGARTQYF. The variable domain in full, with the rest retrieved from reference TRBV11-3 and TRBJ2-5, is EAGVVQSPRYKIIEKKQPVAFWCNPISGHNTLYWYLQNLGQGPELLIRYENEEAVDDSQLPKDRFSAERLKGVDSTLKIQPAELGDSAVYLCASSLVQGARTQYFGPGTRLLVL.

This rearrangement joins TRBV19 to TRBJ1-3; D uncertain. This CDR3 region has 15 residues. V lost 7 bases to trimming and J lost 2 bases, with 15 bases between them. CDR1 LNHDA and CDR2 SQIVND come from the germline V gene (reference sequence). CDR3 residues: CASNALDRPGNTIYF. The CDR3 nucleotides are TGTGCCAGTAACGCCCTGGACCGGCCTGGAAACACCATATATTTT. Combining the CDR3 with reference TRBV19 and TRBJ1-3 gives the whole variable domain DGGITQSPKYLFRKEGQNVTLSCEQNLNHDAMYWYRQDPGQGLRLIYYSQIVNDFQKGDIAEGYSVSREKKESFPLTVTSAQKNPTAFYLCASNALDRPGNTIYFGEGSWLTVV.

The chain has TRBV7-2 and TRBJ2-2, with D possibly being TRBD1 (5 bases). CDR1 is SGHTA and CDR2 is FQGNSA in the germline V gene. V was clipped by 3 bases and J by 0 bases, with 11 bases between them. This CDR3 has 16 residues. For the CDR3, the DNA is TGTGCCAGCAGCTTGACCGCAGGGACGAACACCGGGGAGCTGTTTTTT. Translation gives CASSLTAGTNTGELFF.

The genes are TRBV5-1 and TRBJ1-2, with a weak D call TRBD1 (5 bases). The CDR3 loop spans 13 amino acids. Trimming left V 0 bases short and J 4 bases short, with 7 bases between. Germline assignment: CDR1 SGHRS and CDR2 YFSETQ. DNA of the CDR3: TGCGCCAGCAGCTTGGGAGGGGCCTATGGCTACACCTTC. Protein: CASSLGGAYGYTF.

This sequence joins TRBV5-4 and TRBJ2-3; no reliable D call. Germline values: CDR1 SGHNT, CDR2 YYREEE (reference sequence). V was trimmed by 0 bases and J by 0 bases, leaving 8 bases between them. The CDR3 contains 15 residues. The CDR3 sequence: CASSLGGPSTDTQYF. In nucleotides, the CDR3 is TGTGCCAGCAGCTTGGGCGGCCCGAGCACAGATACGCAGTATTTT.

The J gene is TRBJ2-5, the V gene TRBV5-1, with D tentatively TRBD1 or TRBD2 (6 bases each). This CDR3 spans 14 amino acids. Trimming cost V 4 bases and J 5 bases, with 15 bases left between them. Looked up from germline, CDR1 is SGHRS and CDR2 is YFSETQ. CDR3 protein: CASSHPGGGETQYF. The DNA of the CDR3 is TGCGCCAGCAGCCACCCAGGAGGGGGGGAGACCCAGTACTTC.

The rearrangement joins TRBV12-1 to TRBJ2-1; TRBD2, the D gene given by the table, was not confirmed from the DNA. TRBV12-1 is flagged as a pseudogene. The CDR3 has 16 amino acids. The CDR3 sequence: CASSHWGLAEYNEQFF. CDR3 coding DNA: TGTGCCAGCAGCCATTGGGGACTAGCGGAATACAATGAGCAGTTCTTC.

This clone was observed a few times. This rearrangement joins TRBV15 to TRBJ2-1, with 8 bases lining up with TRBD1. J gave up 7 bases and V 0 bases, and 5 bases lay outside the gene matches. The CDR3 contains 15 residues. From germline, CDR1 is LNHNV and CDR2 YYDKDF (reference sequence). The CDR3 protein is CATSRDRQGANEQFF. The CDR3 DNA sequence: TGTGCCACCAGCAGAGATAGGCAGGGGGCTAATGAGCAGTTCTTC.